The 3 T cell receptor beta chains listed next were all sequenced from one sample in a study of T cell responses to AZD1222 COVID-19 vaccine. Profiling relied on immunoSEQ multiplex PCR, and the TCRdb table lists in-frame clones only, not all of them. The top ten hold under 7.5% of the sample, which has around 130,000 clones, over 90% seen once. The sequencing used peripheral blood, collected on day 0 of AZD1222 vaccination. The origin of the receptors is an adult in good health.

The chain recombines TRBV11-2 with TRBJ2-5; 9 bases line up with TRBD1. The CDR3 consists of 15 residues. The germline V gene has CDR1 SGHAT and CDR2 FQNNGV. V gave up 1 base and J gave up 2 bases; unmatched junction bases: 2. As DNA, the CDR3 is TGTGCCAGCAGCTTAGGGGACAGGGAACAAGAGACCCAGTACTTC. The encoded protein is CASSLGDREQETQYF.

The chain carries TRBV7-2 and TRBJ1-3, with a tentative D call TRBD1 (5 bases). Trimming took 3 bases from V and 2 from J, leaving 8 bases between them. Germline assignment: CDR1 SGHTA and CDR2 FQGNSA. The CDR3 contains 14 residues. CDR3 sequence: CASSLTVTGNTIYF. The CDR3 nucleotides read TGTGCCAGCAGCTTGACAGTTACTGGAAACACCATATATTTT.

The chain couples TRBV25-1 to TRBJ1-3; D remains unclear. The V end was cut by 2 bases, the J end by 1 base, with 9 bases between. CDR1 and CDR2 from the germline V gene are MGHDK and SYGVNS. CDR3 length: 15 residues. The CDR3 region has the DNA TGTGCCAGCAGTGAACAAGAAGGGTCTGGAAACACCATATATTTT. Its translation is CASSEQEGSGNTIYF.